This is a list of T cell receptor beta chains from one sample in a study of metastatic and nonmetastatic thyroid tumors. TCRdb reanalyzed the PCR reads with MiXCR. The data show 35,000 to 45,000 clones, with more than 3% seen just once and more than 7.5% held by the top ten. The source material was blood. The receptors were gathered from a female donor with papillary thyroid cancer or a benign thyroid nodule (not recorded which). Some clones in this sample may be carry-over from other donors' samples. Both conserved end residues are part of each CDR3. D genes are given only for firm matches. Some rows mark clone size as missing; the rest say once, few, many or name a class of expanded clone.

>TRBV5-1|TRBD2|many|TRBJ2-7
CASSVSGTVVEQYF
TGCGCCAGCAGCGTTAGCGGGACGGTAGTCGAGCAGTACTTC
>TRBV4-1|TRBD1|many|TRBJ1-1
CASSRGQVNTEAFF
TGCGCCAGCAGCCGGGGACAGGTGAACACTGAAGCTTTCTTT
>TRBV12-3/TRBV12-4|TRBD1|few|TRBJ1-2
CASSLWGQGADGGYTF
TGTGCCAGCAGTTTATGGGGACAGGGGGCTGACGGCGGCTACACCTTC
>TRBV28|NA|few|TRBJ2-3
CASSWDTVHTGTTTDTQYF
TGTGCCAGCAGCTGGGACACGGTACATACCGGGACGACCACAGATACGCAGTATTTT
>TRBV5-6|NA|many|TRBJ2-1
CASSLQGLSYNEQFF
TGTGCCAGCAGCTTACAGGGCCTCTCCTACAATGAGCAGTTCTTC
>TRBV4-1|TRBD2|NA|TRBJ2-1
CASSQDGGASGSMGEQFF
TGCGCCAGCAGCCAAGATGGGGGGGCTAGCGGGAGTATGGGTGAGCAGTTCTTC
>TRBV12-3/TRBV12-4|NA|NA|TRBJ1-3
CASRTGVSSEKTIYF
TGTGCCAGCCGTACCGGGGTCAGCTCTGAAAAAACCATATATTTT
>TRBV25-1|TRBD1|many|TRBJ2-7
CASSRGGTGGHEQYF
TGTGCCAGCAGTCGTGGGGGGACAGGGGGCCACGAGCAGTACTTC
>TRBV12-3/TRBV12-4|NA|many|TRBJ2-1
CASSFESSYNEQFF
TGTGCCAGCAGTTTTGAGAGCTCCTACAATGAGCAGTTCTTC
>TRBV20-1|NA|few|TRBJ1-6
CSAHQAGAINSPLHF
TGCAGTGCTCATCAGGCGGGGGCAATAAATTCACCCCTCCACTTT
>TRBV2|NA|NA|TRBJ2-2
CASRAWKLSSTGELFF
TGTGCCAGCAGGGCATGGAAACTATCGAGCACCGGGGAGCTGTTTTTT
>TRBV6-2/TRBV6-3|TRBD1|few|TRBJ1-1
CASNLQGEFTEAFF
TGTGCCAGCAACTTACAGGGGGAGTTCACTGAAGCTTTCTTT
>TRBV20-1|TRBD2|NA|TRBJ2-1
CSARGERGGELNEQFF
TGCAGTGCTAGAGGCGAGCGGGGGGGCGAGTTGAATGAGCAGTTCTTC
>TRBV7-3|NA|many|TRBJ2-1
CASSLSGGLKQFF
TGTGCCAGCAGCTTAAGTGGTGGGCTGAAGCAGTTCTTC